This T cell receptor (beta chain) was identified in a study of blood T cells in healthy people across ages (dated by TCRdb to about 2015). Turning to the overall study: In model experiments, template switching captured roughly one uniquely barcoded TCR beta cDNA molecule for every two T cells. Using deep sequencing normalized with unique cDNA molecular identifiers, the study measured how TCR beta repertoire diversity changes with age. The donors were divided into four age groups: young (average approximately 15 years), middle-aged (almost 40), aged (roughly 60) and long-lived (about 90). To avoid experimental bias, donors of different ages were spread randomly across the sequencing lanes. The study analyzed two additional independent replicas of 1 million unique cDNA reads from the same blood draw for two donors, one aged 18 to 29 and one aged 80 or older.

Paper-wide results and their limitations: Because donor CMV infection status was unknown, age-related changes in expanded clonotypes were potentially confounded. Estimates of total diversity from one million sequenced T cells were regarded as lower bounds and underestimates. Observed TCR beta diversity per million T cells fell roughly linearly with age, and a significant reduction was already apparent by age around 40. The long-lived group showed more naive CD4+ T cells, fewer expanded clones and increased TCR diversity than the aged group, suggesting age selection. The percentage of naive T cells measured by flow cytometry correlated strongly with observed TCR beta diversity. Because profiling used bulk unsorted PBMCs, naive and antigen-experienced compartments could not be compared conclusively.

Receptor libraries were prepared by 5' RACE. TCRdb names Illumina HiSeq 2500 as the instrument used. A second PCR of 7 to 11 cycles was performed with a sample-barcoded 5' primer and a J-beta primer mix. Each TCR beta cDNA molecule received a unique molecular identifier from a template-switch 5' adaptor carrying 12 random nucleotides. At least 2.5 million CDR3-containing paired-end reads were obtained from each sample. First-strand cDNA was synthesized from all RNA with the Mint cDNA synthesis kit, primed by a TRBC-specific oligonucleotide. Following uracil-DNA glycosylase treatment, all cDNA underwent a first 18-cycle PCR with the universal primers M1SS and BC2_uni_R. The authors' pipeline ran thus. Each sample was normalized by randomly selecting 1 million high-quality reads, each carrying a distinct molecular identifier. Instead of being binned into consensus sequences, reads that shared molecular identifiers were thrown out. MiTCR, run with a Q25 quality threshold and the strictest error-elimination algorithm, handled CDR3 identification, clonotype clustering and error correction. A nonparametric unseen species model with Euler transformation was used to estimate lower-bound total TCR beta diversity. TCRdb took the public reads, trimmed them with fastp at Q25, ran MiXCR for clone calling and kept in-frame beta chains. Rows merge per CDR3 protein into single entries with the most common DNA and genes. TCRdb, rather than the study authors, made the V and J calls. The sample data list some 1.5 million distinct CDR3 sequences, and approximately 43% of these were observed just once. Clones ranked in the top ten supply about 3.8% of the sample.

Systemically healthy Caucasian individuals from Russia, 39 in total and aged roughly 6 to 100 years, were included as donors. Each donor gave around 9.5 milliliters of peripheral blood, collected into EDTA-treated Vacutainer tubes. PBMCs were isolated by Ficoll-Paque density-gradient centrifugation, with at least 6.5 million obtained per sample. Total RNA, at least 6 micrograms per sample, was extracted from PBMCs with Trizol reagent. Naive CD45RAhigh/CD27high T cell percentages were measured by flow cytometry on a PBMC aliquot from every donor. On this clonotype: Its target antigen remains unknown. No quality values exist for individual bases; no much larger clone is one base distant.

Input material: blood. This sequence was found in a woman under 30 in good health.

The bases are TGTGCCAGCAGCCCGTTCCGTTTCTATAGCAATCAGCCCCAGCATTTT. The resulting protein is CASSPFRFYSNQPQHF. The chain is encoded by TRBV7-9 joined to TRBJ1-5, with no confident D gene call. Sequences SEHNR (CDR1) and FQNEAQ (CDR2) are obtained from the germline V gene (reference sequence). CDR3 length: 16 amino acids, cysteine to phenylalanine. The retained sequence is limited to the CDR3, 48 bases, with the frame set at the first base. V is reduced by 5 bases and J by 0 bases, leaving a spacing of 14 bases between them. With the rest looked up from the reference TRBV7-9 and TRBJ1-5 genes rather than sequenced, the full variable domain is DTGVSQNPRHKITKRGQNVTFRCDPISEHNRLYWYRQTLGQGPEFLTYFQNEAQLEKSRLLSDRFSAERPKGSFSTLEIQRTEQGDSAMYLCASSPFRFYSNQPQHFGDGTRLSIL.